These T cell receptor beta chains were read from a single sample in a study of beta chain features in type 1 diabetes. Libraries were prepared by immunoSEQ multiplex PCR; TCRdb keeps only in-frame clonotypes and omits some of them. The data hold some 270,000 clones, with under 13% observed a single time. Sequencing used naive CD4+ T cells from blood. The receptors come from a young man with type 1 diabetes. CDR3s include the opening cysteine and the closing phenylalanine or tryptophan. The D gene is left open where the match is weak. A clone size is listed for some rows: how often the clone was seen (once, few, many), or a class if it is expanded.

v_call,clone_size,d_call,j_call,cdr3_nt,cdr3_aa
TRBV7-9,NA,NA,TRBJ2-2,TGTGCCAGCAGCTTAGATCGTACCGGGGAGCTGTTTTTT,CASSLDRTGELFF
TRBV7-2,NA,TRBD1,TRBJ1-1,TGTGCCAGCAGCCGAGGGACAGGGGGCGAAGCTTTCTTT,CASSRGTGGEAFF
TRBV4-3,few,NA,TRBJ1-1,TGCGCCAGCAGCCAAGATTGGACACAGAACACTGAAGCTTTCTTT,CASSQDWTQNTEAFF
TRBV28,NA,NA,TRBJ2-1,TGTGCCAGCACCCTTCCGGGGTACGGTGAGCAGTTCTTC,CASTLPGYGEQFF
TRBV30,NA,NA,TRBJ1-2,TGTGCCTGGAGTCGTGGTTCTCGCGGGGAGACTAACTATGGCTACACCTTC,CAWSRGSRGETNYGYTF
TRBV11-1,few,NA,TRBJ2-5,TGTGCCAGCACCTCCGGCGGCGGGCTCCAAGAGACCCAGTACTTC,CASTSGGGLQETQYF
TRBV18,NA,TRBD1,TRBJ1-2,TGTGCCAGCTTCGGAGGACAGGGGGCGAATGGCTACACCTTC,CASFGGQGANGYTF
TRBV10-3,few,NA,TRBJ1-2,TGTGCCATCAGTGAGAAAAGACAGTCGTCCTATGGCTACACCTTC,CAISEKRQSSYGYTF
TRBV5-1,NA,NA,TRBJ2-1,TGCGCCAGCAGCTTGGGTGTGGCCCCAGTCGAGGATGAGCAGTTCTTC,CASSLGVAPVEDEQFF
TRBV2,NA,TRBD1,TRBJ1-6,TGTGCCAGCAGCGGACAGGGGGTCGGCAATTCACCCCTCCACTTT,CASSGQGVGNSPLHF
TRBV18,NA,NA,TRBJ1-2,TGTGCCAGCTCACCTGGCGCGGATCTTTACCTCACCTTC,CASSPGADLYLTF
TRBV7-2,NA,NA,TRBJ2-7,TGTGCCAGCAGCTTATCAGGGAATTTTGGCTACGAGCAGTACTTC,CASSLSGNFGYEQYF
TRBV2,few,TRBD1,TRBJ2-7,TGTGCCAGCAGTGTTGGGACAGGTATCCCCCTCTACGAGCAGTACTTC,CASSVGTGIPLYEQYF
TRBV30,few,NA,TRBJ2-2,TGTGCCTGGAGTGTGGGTGGAGGCACCGGGGAGCTGTTTTTT,CAWSVGGGTGELFF
TRBV2,NA,NA,TRBJ1-1,TGTGCCAGCAGCCAGATGTTTGAAGCTTTCTTT,CASSQMFEAFF
TRBV6-6,NA,TRBD2,TRBJ2-1,TGTGCCAGCAGTTACCTAGCGGGGGCGAATGAGCAGTTCTTC,CASSYLAGANEQFF
TRBV30,NA,NA,TRBJ1-2,TGTGCCTATACAGGGACCTATGGCTACACCTTC,CAYTGTYGYTF
TRBV5-1,few,NA,TRBJ2-5,TGCGCCAGCAGCTTAACCGGGGTTGGCCAAGAGACCCAGTACTTC,CASSLTGVGQETQYF
TRBV4-2,NA,NA,TRBJ1-4,TGTGCCAGCAGCCAAAGGGGCGGAGTAGAAGAAAAACTGTTTTTT,CASSQRGGVEEKLFF
TRBV6-6,few,TRBD1,TRBJ1-2,TGTGCCAGCAAGGGGACAGGCAATGGCTACACCTTC,CASKGTGNGYTF
TRBV5-1,few,NA,TRBJ2-7,TGCGCCAGCACCCTGGCAGGGAAACACGAGCAGTACTTC,CASTLAGKHEQYF
TRBV6-1,NA,TRBD1,TRBJ2-7,TGTGCCAGCAGTTCCGGGACAGGGCTCTCCTACGAGCAGTACTTC,CASSSGTGLSYEQYF
TRBV5-4,few,NA,TRBJ2-5,TGTGCCAGCAGCACTGCCGAGACCCAGTACTTC,CASSTAETQYF
TRBV7-9,NA,NA,TRBJ1-2,TGTGCCAGCAGTCAAGGACAGATCTATGGCTACACCTTC,CASSQGQIYGYTF
TRBV25-1,NA,NA,TRBJ2-3,TGTGCCAGCAGCCTTACAGGGCTTAACACGCAGTATTTT,CASSLTGLNTQYF
TRBV9,NA,NA,TRBJ1-4,TGTGCCAGCAGCGTTGCAGGTGGAAATGAAAAACTGTTTTTT,CASSVAGGNEKLFF
TRBV7-2,few,TRBD1,TRBJ1-2,TGTGCCAGCAGCATTCTCATCGGGACAGATGGCTATGGCTACACCTTC,CASSILIGTDGYGYTF
TRBV7-2,NA,TRBD2,TRBJ2-3,TGTGCCAGCAGCGACGGCCTAGCGGGGGTTAGCACAGATACGCAGTATTTT,CASSDGLAGVSTDTQYF
TRBV7-2,NA,TRBD2,TRBJ2-5,TGTGCCAGCAGCCAGACTAGCGGGGGGGAAGAGACCCAGTACTTC,CASSQTSGGEETQYF
TRBV9,few,NA,TRBJ2-3,TGTGCCAGCAGCCAGACTGGGAGCACAGATACGCAGTATTTT,CASSQTGSTDTQYF
TRBV7-9,NA,NA,TRBJ2-7,TGTGCCAGCAGCTTAGAGACAACCGAGCAGTACTTC,CASSLETTEQYF
TRBV7-8,NA,NA,TRBJ1-2,TGTGCCAGCAGCTTGGGCGGGAACAACTATGGCTACACCTTC,CASSLGGNNYGYTF
TRBV6-1,few,TRBD2,TRBJ2-7,TGTGCCTGTGGACTAGCGGGGGGGACCTACGAGCAGTACTTC,CACGLAGGTYEQYF
TRBV5-1,NA,NA,TRBJ2-2,TGCGCCAGCAGCTTGAACATTCCCGGGACACCGAACACCGGGGAGCTGTTTTTT,CASSLNIPGTPNTGELFF
TRBV6-1,few,NA,TRBJ1-2,TGTGCCAGCCTGTCAAAAGGAGTAGACTATGGCTACACCTTC,CASLSKGVDYGYTF
TRBV30,NA,TRBD2,TRBJ2-1,TGTGCTAGAGCGGGGGGCCGCTCCTACAATGAGCAGTTCTTC,CARAGGRSYNEQFF
TRBV18,NA,TRBD1,TRBJ2-7,TGTGCCAGCTCAAGACAGGGGGCGAGGACCTACGAGCAGTACTTC,CASSRQGARTYEQYF
TRBV19,NA,NA,TRBJ2-7,TGTGCCAGTAGTCCCCAGGCGTCCTACGAGCAGTACTTC,CASSPQASYEQYF
TRBV5-4,NA,NA,TRBJ2-3,TGTGCCAGCAGCAACATAGATACGCAGTATTTT,CASSNIDTQYF
TRBV6-5,NA,NA,TRBJ2-3,TGTGCCAGCAGTTACTCCTTTGACAGCAGCACAGATACGCAGTATTTT,CASSYSFDSSTDTQYF
TRBV9,once,NA,TRBJ1-6,TGTGCCAGCAGCGTGAGGGAAGATTATTCACCCCTCCACTTT,CASSVREDYSPLHF
TRBV7-3,NA,TRBD1,TRBJ1-2,TGTGCCAGCAGCCATCGAGGGGGCGAGGGCTACACCTTC,CASSHRGGEGYTF
TRBV18,once,NA,TRBJ1-2,TGTGCCAGCTCACCACCGCTGGGGGCGGCGAATGGCTACACCTTC,CASSPPLGAANGYTF
TRBV19,NA,NA,TRBJ2-2,TGTGCCAGTAGTATCGAGGGGGACGGCACCGGGGAGCTGTTTTTT,CASSIEGDGTGELFF
TRBV28,NA,NA,TRBJ1-5,TGTGCCAGCAGTACGACGTCAGCCGGGAGCAATCAGCCCCAGCATTTT,CASSTTSAGSNQPQHF
TRBV4-1,few,NA,TRBJ2-1,TGCGCCAGCAGCCAGAATCCGGTCACCCCCAATGAGCAGTTCTTC,CASSQNPVTPNEQFF
TRBV5-1,NA,NA,TRBJ2-5,TGCGCCAGCAGCTTCTGGGCCTCCCAGTCCCAAGAGACCCAGTACTTC,CASSFWASQSQETQYF
TRBV20-1,few,NA,TRBJ1-2,TGCAGTGCCCCGGCTAACTATGGCTACACCTTC,CSAPANYGYTF
TRBV27,few,NA,TRBJ2-7,TGTGCCAGCAGTTGGCTTGCCACCTACGAGCAGTACTTC,CASSWLATYEQYF
TRBV9,few,NA,TRBJ2-3,TGTGCCAGCAGCGCGGACAGCCTTACAACAGATACGCAGTATTTT,CASSADSLTTDTQYF